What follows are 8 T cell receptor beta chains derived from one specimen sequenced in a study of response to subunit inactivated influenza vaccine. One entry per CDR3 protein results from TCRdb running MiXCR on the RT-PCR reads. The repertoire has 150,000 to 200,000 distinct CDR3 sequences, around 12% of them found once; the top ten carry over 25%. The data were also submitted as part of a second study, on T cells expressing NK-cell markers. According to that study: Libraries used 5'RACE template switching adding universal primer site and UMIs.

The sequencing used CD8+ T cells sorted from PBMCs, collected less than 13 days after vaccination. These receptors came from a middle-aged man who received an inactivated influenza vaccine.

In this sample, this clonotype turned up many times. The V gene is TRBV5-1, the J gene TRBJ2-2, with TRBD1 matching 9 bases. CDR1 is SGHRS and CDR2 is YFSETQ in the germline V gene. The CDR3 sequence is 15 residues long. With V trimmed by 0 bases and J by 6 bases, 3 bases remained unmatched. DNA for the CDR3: TGCGCCAGCAGCTTGGATAGGACAGGGGCCGGGGAGCTGTTTTTT. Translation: CASSLDRTGAGELFF.

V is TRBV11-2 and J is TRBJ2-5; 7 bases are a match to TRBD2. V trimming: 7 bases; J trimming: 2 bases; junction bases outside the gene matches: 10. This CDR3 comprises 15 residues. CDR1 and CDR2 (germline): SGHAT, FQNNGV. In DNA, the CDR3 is TGTGCCAGCACCCAGTGGGCGGGAGAGCAAGAGACCCAGTACTTC. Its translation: CASTQWAGEQETQYF. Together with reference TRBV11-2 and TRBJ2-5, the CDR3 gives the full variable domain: EAGVAQSPRYKIIEKRQSVAFWCNPISGHATLYWYQQILGQGPKLLIQFQNNGVVDDSQLPKDRFSAERLKGVDSTLKIQPAKLEDSAVYLCASTQWAGEQETQYFGPGTRLLVL.

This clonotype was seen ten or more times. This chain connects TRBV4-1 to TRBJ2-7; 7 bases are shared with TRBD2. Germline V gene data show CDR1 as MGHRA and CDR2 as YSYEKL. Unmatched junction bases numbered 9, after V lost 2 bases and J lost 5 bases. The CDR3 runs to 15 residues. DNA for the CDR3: TGCGCCAGCAGCCAATTCGCGGGGGACGAAGACGAGCAGTACTTC. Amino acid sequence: CASSQFAGDEDEQYF.

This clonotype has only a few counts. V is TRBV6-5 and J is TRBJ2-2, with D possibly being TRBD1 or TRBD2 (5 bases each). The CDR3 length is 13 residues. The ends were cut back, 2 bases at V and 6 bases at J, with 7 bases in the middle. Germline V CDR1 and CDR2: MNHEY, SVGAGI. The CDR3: CASSYEGPGELFF. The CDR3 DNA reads TGTGCCAGCAGTTACGAGGGGCCCGGGGAGCTGTTTTTT.

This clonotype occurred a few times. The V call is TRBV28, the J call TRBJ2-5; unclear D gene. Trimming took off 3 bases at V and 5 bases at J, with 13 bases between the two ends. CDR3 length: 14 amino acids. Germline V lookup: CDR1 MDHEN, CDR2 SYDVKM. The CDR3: CASSFRVLGETQYF. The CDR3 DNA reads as TGTGCCAGCAGTTTTAGGGTCCTGGGGGAGACCCAGTACTTC.

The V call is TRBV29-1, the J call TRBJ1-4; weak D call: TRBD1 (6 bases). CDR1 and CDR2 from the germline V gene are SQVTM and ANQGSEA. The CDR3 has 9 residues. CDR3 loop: CIPGAKLFF. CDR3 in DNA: TGCATCCCGGGGGCCAAACTGTTTTTT.

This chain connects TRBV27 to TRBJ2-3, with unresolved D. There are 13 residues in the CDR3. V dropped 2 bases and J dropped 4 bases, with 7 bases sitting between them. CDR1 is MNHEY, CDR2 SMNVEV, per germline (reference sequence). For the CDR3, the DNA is TGTGCCAGCAGTTTAAACCCGCCAGATACGCAGTATTTT. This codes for CASSLNPPDTQYF.

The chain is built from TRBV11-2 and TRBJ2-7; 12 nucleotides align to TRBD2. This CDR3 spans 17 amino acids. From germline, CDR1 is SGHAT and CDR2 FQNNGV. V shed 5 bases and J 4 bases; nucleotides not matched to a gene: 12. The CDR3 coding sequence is TGTGCCAGCAGCGGCCCGACTAGCGGGAGTGCCGCTTACGAGCAGTACTTC. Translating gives CASSGPTSGSAAYEQYF.